This TCR beta chain was identified in a study of Ad26.COV2.S vaccination and SARS-CoV-2 variants. The CDR3 totals 15 residues. V was pared by 4 bases and J by 4 bases, with 14 bases between. CDR1 is SNHLY, CDR2 FYNNEI, per germline. Treatment here: over 15 received Ad26.COV2.S at low or high dose, single or two shots; about 5 received placebo; per-sample allocation not given. On day 63 after the first injection, vaccine and placebo recipients gave samples. The method was immunoSEQ multiplex PCR; TCRdb's version includes in-frame clones alone and lacks a portion of them. The table has over 300,000 clones, about four fifths seen once. The study, taken as a whole, reports: Post-vaccination spike-specific CD8+ and CD4+ T cell responses reportedly had substantial breadth.

Only one count was recorded for this clone. Its antigen remains unidentified. The clonotype comes from a person aged 18-65 years who received the Ad26.COV2.S COVID-19 vaccine or a placebo. The sample in question was peripheral blood, obtained in a trial of Ad26.COV2.S vaccine versus placebo. The chain links TRBV2 to TRBJ1-5; possible D gene TRBD1, 6 bases. In DNA, the CDR3 is TGTGCCAGCAGTGCCAACAGGGTGGGTAATCAGCCCCAGCATTTT. This encodes CASSANRVGNQPQHF.